Here is one TCR beta chain with its context. Antigen: not known. The sample belongs to a study of CD4 T cells in relation to SARS-CoV-2 and coronaviruses. TCRdb keeps only in-frame clones here, not all; method: immunoSEQ multiplex PCR. The top ten hold roughly 15% of the sample, which has some 21,000 clones, about 80% seen once. Unexposed donor CD4+ T cells date from about 2011-2018, before the COVID-19 pandemic. After less than 11 days of culture, CD4+ T cells were isolated. V was cut by 0 bases and J by 6 bases, with 12 bases left in between. The CDR3 length is 14 residues. Germline V gene lookup returns CDR1 SGHRS and CDR2 YFSETQ. Overall study results and limits: Around 60% of donors had memory CD4+ clonotypes crossrecognizing SARS-CoV-2 and common cold coronavirus spike.

The source is a human donor in good health. Sequencing input: CD4+ T cells from PBMCs, cultured in vitro. The chain uses TRBV5-1 and TRBJ1-2; D is ambiguous. This CDR3 is CASSLEVGRDGYTF. The CDR3 coding sequence is TGCGCCAGCAGCTTGGAAGTAGGGCGCGATGGCTACACCTTC.